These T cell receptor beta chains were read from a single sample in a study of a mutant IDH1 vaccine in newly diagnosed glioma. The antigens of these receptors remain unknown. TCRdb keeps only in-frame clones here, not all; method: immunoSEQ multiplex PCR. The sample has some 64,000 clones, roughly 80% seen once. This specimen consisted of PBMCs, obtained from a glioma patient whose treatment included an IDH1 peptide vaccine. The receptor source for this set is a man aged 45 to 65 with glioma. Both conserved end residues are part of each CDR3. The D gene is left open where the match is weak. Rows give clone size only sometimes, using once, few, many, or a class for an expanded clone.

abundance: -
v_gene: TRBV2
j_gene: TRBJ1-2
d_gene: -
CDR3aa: CASSGGAVYGYTF

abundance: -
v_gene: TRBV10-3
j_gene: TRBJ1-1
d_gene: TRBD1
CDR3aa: CAITSGTGARNTEAFF

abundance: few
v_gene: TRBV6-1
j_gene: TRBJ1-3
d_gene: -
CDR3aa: CASSPQGSSGNTIYF

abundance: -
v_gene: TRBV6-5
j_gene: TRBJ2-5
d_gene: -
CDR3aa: CASSYSEAGQETQYF

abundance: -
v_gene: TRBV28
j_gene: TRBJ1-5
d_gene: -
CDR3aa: CASNKEDQPQHF

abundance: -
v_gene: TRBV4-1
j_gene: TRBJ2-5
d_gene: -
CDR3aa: CASSQDPTKGETQYF

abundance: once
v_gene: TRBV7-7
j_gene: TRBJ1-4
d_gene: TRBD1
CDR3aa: CASSVGQAANEKLFF

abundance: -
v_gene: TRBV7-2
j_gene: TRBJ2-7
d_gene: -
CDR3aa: CASSPTTSYEQYF

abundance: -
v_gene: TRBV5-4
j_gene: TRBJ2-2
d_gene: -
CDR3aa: CASSLAPGADTGELFF

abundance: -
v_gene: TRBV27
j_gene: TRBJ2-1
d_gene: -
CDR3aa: CASSFPPASGPTNEQFF

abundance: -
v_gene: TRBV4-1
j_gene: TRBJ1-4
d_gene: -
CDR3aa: CASSQGLVEKLFF

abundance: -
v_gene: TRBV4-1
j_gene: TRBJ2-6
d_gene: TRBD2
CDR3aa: CASSQGEGLAGANVLTF

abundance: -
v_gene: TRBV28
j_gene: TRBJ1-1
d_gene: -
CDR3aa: CASSYTSNTEAFF

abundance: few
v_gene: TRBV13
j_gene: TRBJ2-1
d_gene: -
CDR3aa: CASRIGLSGEQFF

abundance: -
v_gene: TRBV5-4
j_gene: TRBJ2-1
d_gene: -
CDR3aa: CASSLKQVNEQFF

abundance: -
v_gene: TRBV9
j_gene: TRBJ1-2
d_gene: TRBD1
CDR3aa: CASSLDGDRGYGYTF

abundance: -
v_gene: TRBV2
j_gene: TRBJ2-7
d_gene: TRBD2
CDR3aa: CAFRSGSLYEQYF

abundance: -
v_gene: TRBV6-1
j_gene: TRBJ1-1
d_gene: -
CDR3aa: CASSEWSAFF

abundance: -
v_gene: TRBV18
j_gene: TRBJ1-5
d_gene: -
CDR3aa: CASSPKGLSNQPQHF

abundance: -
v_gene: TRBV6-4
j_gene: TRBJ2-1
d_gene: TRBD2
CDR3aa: CASGLGGVNEQFF

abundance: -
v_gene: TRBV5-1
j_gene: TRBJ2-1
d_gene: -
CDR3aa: CASSFGLGNEQFF

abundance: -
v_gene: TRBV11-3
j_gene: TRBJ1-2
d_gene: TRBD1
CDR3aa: CASSLSTGAYYGYTF

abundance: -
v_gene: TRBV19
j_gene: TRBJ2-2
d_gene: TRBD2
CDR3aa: CASSMETSGSGTGELFF

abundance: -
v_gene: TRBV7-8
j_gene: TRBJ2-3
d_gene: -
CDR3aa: CASNLRRGIGTDTQYF

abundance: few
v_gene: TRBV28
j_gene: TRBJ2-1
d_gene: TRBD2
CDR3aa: CASSSRSGRGSYNEQFF

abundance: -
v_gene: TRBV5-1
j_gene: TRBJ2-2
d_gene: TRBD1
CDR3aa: CASSPGQGTNTGELFF

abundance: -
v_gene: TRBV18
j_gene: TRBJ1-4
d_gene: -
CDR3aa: CASSRTRSEEKLFF

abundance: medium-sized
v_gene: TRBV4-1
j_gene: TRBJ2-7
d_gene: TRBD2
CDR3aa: CASSQDGLAGRREQYF

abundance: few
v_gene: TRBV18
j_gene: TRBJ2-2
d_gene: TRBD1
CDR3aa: CASSPVQGANTGELFF

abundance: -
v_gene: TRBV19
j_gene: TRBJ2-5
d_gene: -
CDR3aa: CASSRGRRAETQYF